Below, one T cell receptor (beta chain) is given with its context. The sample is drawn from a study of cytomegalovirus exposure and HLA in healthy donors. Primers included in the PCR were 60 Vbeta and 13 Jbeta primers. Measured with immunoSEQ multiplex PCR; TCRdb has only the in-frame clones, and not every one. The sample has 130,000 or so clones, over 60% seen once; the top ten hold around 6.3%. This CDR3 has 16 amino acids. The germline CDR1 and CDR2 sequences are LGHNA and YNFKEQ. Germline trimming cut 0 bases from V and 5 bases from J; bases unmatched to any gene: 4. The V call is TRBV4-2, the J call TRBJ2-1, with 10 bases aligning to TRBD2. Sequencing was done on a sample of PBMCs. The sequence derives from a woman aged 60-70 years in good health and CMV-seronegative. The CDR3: CASSQEGTSDDNEQFF. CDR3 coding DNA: TGTGCCAGCAGCCAAGAAGGGACTAGCGACGACAATGAGCAGTTCTTC.